What follows are 13 T cell receptor beta chains derived from one specimen sequenced in a study of response to subunit inactivated influenza vaccine. MiXCR, run by TCRdb on the RT-PCR reads, gives a single entry per CDR3 protein. The sample carries over 300,000 distinct CDR3 sequences, roughly a fifth recorded once. Sequencing was performed on PBMCs from blood, taken about 19 months after vaccination. All receptors derive from a man aged 45 to 70 who received an inactivated influenza vaccine.

The chain combines TRBV3-1 with TRBJ1-6; no clear D gene. CDR3 size: 16 residues. CDR1 is LGHDT, CDR2 YNNKEL, per germline (reference sequence). V lost 5 bases and J lost 7, with 18 bases in between. CDR3 bases: TGTGCCAGCAGCGTTTTCCACTCTACTGGGAATTCACCCCTCCACTTT. The encoded protein is CASSVFHSTGNSPLHF.

This rearrangement joins TRBV3-1 to TRBJ2-5; 7 bases match TRBD1. Germline values: CDR1 LGHDT, CDR2 YNNKEL (reference sequence). This CDR3 contains 14 residues. The V gene end was trimmed by 3 bases and the J gene end by 5 bases; junction bases not matched to a gene: 6. As DNA, the CDR3 is TGTGCCAGCAGCCAGGGGACAGCGGCGGAGACCCAGTACTTC. The encoded protein is CASSQGTAAETQYF.

Many counts were recorded for this clonotype. The chain is built from TRBV3-1 and TRBJ1-6; D unresolved. The germline V gene has CDR1 LGHDT and CDR2 YNNKEL (reference sequence). CDR3 size: 14 residues. The germline V and J ends were trimmed by 0 bases and 9 bases, with 9 bases remaining between them. For the CDR3, the DNA is TGTGCCAGCAGCCAAGAAAGGTATTTTTCACCCCTCCACTTT. This translates into CASSQERYFSPLHF.

The rearrangement links TRBV19 to TRBJ2-1, with 11 bases aligning to TRBD2. The junction had 6 bases not matched to a gene; V was cut back by 1 base and J by 1 base. Germline CDR1 reads LNHDA; CDR2 reads SQIVND (reference sequence). This CDR3 region has 18 residues. The CDR3 DNA is TGTGCCAGTAGTATAGGCTTAGCGGGAGGGGTTTCCTACAATGAGCAGTTCTTC. This gives the protein CASSIGLAGGVSYNEQFF.

CDR3 in DNA: TGCGCCAGCAGCCAAGATCCCTCCTGGACAGTCCATAATTCACCCCTCCACTTT. Translated: CASSQDPSWTVHNSPLHF. The chain is built from TRBV4-1 and TRBJ1-6; TRBD1 is a possible D gene (6 bases). Trimming took off 0 bases at V and 5 bases at J, with 17 bases between the two ends. This CDR3 is built from 18 residues. CDR1 and CDR2 from the germline V gene are MGHRA and YSYEKL.

This clonotype was detected only a few times. The chain uses TRBV29-1 and TRBJ1-5; D is unclear. This CDR3 has 12 residues. Germline CDR1 is SQVTM and CDR2 is ANQGSEA. The ends were cut back, 5 bases at V and 2 bases at J, with 7 bases in the middle. The CDR3 region has the DNA TGCAGCGTTCTCGACGGCAATCAGCCCCAGCATTTT. As protein: CSVLDGNQPQHF.

This clonotype was seen more than once but under ten times. V is TRBV11-2 and J is TRBJ1-4; 7 bases fit TRBD1. The CDR3 is made up of 16 amino acids. V shed 5 bases, J shed 0 bases, and the junction held 6 bases outside the gene matches. Germline V gene lookup returns CDR1 SGHAT and CDR2 FQNNGV. CDR3 residues: CASSSGTASTNEKLFF. In DNA form, the CDR3 reads TGTGCCAGCAGCAGCGGGACAGCCTCAACTAATGAAAAACTGTTTTTT.

This clonotype appeared many times. The chain joins TRBV28 to TRBJ2-2; 8 bases agree with TRBD2. The length of the CDR3 is 15 residues. Trimming cost V 6 bases and J 8 bases; bases outside gene matches: 11. Germline V gene lookup returns CDR1 MDHEN and CDR2 SYDVKM. The CDR3 here is CASSSRGGKRGELFF. CDR3 sequence (DNA): TGTGCCAGCAGCTCTCGGGGGGGCAAAAGAGGGGAGCTGTTTTTT.

This clonotype was counted only a few times. The V and J genes are TRBV29-1 and TRBJ2-7; the match to TRBD2 covers 10 bases. Germline loops: CDR1 SQVTM, CDR2 ANQGSEA. The CDR3 runs 15 residues. V gave up 3 bases and J gave up 4 bases; unmatched junction bases: 9. Written as DNA, the CDR3 is TGCAGCGTTGAGGCTCTAGCGGGAGTTCGGTACGAGCAGTACTTC. It is translated as CSVEALAGVRYEQYF.

The chain combines TRBV5-1 with TRBJ2-3, with D possibly TRBD1 on 5 matching bases. V lost 0 bases to trimming and J lost 2 bases, with 7 bases between them. The length of the CDR3 is 14 residues. Per the germline V gene, CDR1 is SGHRS and CDR2 is YFSETQ. The CDR3 region has the DNA TGCGCCAGCAGCTTGGAACAGGACACAGATACGCAGTATTTT. Residues: CASSLEQDTDTQYF. Full variable domain (remainder filled in from reference TRBV5-1 and TRBJ2-3): KAGVTQTPRYLIKTRGQQVTLSCSPISGHRSVSWYQQTPGQGLQFLFEYFSETQRNKGNFPGRFSGRQFSNSRSEMNVSTLELGDSALYLCASSLEQDTDTQYFGPGTRLTVL.

The table lists this clonotype with a few counts. V is TRBV23-1 and J is TRBJ1-1; TRBD1 might be the D (5 bases). TRBV23-1 is designated an ORF whose function remains uncertain. The ends were cut back, 2 bases at V and 1 base at J, with 11 bases in the middle. The CDR3 consists of 15 residues. The CDR3 nucleotides are TGCGCCAGCAGTCAACGGGTAGGGGAGAACACTGAAGCTTTCTTT. Protein product: CASSQRVGENTEAFF.

V usage is TRBV3-1 and J usage is TRBJ2-7; D is ambiguous. The germline V gene encodes CDR1 LGHDT and CDR2 YNNKEL (reference sequence). The CDR3 extends over 17 amino acids. V dropped 0 bases and J dropped 2 bases, with 17 bases sitting between them. CDR3 residues: CASSQDSSPRLAYEQYF. The CDR3 region has the DNA TGTGCCAGCAGCCAAGATTCCAGCCCCCGGCTGGCCTACGAGCAGTACTTC.

The chain has TRBV20-1 and TRBJ1-6; 7 bases match TRBD1. Germline V gene data show CDR1 as DFQATT and CDR2 as SNEGSKA (reference sequence). After removal of 3 bases from V and 7 bases from J, the junction contained 6 bases not matched to a gene. This CDR3 has 14 residues. CDR3 region: CSASLGQLNSPLHF. In DNA form, the CDR3 reads TGCAGTGCTAGCCTGGGACAGCTAAATTCACCCCTCCACTTT.